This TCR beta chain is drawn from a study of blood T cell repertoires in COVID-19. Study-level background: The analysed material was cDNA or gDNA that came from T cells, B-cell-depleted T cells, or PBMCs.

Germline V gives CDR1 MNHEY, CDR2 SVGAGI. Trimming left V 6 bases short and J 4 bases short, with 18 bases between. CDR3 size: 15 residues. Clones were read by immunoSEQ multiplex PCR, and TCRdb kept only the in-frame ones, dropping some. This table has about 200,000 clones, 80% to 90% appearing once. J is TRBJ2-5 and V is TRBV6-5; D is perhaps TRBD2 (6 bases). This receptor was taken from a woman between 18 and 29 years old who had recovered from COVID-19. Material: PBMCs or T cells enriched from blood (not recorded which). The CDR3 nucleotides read TGTGCCAGCAGCAACCCGGGACTTGCTACAGAGACCCAGTACTTC. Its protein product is CASSNPGLATETQYF.